Listed here is a single TCR beta chain. What it binds is unknown. The V gene end was trimmed by 2 bases and the J gene end by 7 bases; junction bases not matched to a gene: 6. From germline, CDR1 is SGHRS and CDR2 YFSETQ. The CDR3 spans 14 residues. The data derive from a study of T cell responses to AZD1222 COVID-19 vaccine. Sequenced by immunoSEQ multiplex PCR; TCRdb stores in-frame clones only, minus some. The sample lists over 150,000 clones, about 90% occurring once. General study points: Every sample of the repertoires postdated the peak T cell response.

The V and J genes are TRBV5-1 and TRBJ2-1; 7 bases map to TRBD2. The sequence was collected from an adult in good health. This sample comprised peripheral blood, obtained on day 0 of MenACWY control vaccination. CDR3 amino acids: CASSLIAGRNEQFF. The CDR3, as DNA: TGCGCCAGCAGCTTAATAGCGGGTCGGAATGAGCAGTTCTTC.